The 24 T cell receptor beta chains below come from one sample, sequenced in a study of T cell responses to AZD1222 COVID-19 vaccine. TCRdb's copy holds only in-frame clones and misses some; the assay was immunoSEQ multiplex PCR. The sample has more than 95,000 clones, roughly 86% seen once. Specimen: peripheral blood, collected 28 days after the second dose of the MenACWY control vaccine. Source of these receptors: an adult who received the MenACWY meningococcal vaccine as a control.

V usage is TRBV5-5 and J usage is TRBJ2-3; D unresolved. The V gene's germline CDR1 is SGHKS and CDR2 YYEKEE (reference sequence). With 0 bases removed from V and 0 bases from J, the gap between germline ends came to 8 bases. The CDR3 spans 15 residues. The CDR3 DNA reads TGTGCCAGCAGCTTGGACAGTTCTAGCACAGATACGCAGTATTTT. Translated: CASSLDSSSTDTQYF.

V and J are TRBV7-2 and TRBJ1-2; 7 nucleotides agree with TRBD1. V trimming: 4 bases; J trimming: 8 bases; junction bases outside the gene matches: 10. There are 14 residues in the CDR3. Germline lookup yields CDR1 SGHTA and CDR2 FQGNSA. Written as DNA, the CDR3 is TGTGCCAGCAGCTCCCCCACAGGGGCAGAGGGCTACACCTTC. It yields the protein CASSSPTGAEGYTF.

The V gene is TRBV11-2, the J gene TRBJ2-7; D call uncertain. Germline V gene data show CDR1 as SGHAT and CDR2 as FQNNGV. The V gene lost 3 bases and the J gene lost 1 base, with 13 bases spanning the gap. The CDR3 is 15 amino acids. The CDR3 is CASSLSQPISYEQYF. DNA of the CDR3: TGTGCCAGCAGCTTGTCTCAACCCATTTCCTACGAGCAGTACTTC.

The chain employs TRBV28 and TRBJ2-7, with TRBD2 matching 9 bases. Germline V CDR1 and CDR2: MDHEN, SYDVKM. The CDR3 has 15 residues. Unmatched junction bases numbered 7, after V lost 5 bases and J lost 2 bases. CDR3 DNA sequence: TGTGCCAGCAGTGCTTTCCTAGCGGGGACCTACGAGCAGTACTTC. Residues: CASSAFLAGTYEQYF.

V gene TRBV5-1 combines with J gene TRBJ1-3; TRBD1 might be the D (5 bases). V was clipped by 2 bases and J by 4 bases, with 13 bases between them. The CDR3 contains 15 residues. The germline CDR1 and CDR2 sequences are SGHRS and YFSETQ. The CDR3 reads CASSFGTSGGNTIYF. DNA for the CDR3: TGCGCCAGCAGCTTTGGGACTTCGGGGGGAAACACCATATATTTT. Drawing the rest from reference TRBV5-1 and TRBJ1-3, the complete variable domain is KAGVTQTPRYLIKTRGQQVTLSCSPISGHRSVSWYQQTPGQGLQFLFEYFSETQRNKGNFPGRFSGRQFSNSRSEMNVSTLELGDSALYLCASSFGTSGGNTIYFGEGSWLTVV.

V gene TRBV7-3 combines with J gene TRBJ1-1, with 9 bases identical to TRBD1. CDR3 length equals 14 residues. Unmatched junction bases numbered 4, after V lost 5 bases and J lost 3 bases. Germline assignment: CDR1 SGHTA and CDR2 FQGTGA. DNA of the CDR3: TGTGCCAGCAGCATACAGGGGGCCGACACTGAAGCTTTCTTT. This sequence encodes CASSIQGADTEAFF.

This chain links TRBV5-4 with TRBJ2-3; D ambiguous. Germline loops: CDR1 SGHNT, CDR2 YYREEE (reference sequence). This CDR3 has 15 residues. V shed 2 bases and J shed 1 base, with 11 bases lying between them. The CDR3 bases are TGTGCCAGCAGCTTAGACAATCCTGGCACAGATACGCAGTATTTT. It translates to CASSLDNPGTDTQYF.

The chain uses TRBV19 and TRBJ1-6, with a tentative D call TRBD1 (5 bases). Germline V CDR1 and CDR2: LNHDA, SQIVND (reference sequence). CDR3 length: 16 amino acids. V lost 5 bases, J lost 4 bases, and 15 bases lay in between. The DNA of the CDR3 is TGTGCCAGTAGTGTCCCCTCGACAGAGTATAATTCACCCCTCCACTTT. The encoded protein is CASSVPSTEYNSPLHF.

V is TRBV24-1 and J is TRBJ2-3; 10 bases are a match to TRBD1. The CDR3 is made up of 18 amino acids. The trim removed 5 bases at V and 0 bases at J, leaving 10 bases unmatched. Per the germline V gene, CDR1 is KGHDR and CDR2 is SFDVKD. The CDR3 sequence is CATSGYRDRGPSTDTQYF. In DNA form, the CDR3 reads TGTGCCACCAGTGGTTACCGGGACAGGGGACCGAGCACAGATACGCAGTATTTT.

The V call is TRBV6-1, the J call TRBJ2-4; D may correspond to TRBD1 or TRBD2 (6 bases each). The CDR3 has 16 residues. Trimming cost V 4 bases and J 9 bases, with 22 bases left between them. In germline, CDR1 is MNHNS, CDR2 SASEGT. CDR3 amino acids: CASSGGLGTGRGIQYF. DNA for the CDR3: TGTGCCAGCAGTGGGGGACTGGGAACAGGGCGCGGCATTCAGTACTTC.

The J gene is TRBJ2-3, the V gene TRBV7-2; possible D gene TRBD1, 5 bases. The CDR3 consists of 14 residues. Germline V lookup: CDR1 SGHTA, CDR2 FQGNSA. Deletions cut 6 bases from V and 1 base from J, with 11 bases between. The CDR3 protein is CASRRDRRTDTQYF. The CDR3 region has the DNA TGTGCCAGCAGACGAGACAGACGCACAGATACGCAGTATTTT.

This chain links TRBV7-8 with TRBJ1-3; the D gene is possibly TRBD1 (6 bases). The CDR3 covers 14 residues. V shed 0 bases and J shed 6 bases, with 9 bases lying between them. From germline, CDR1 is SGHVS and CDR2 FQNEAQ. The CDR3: CASSLAQGLNTIYF. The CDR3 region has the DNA TGTGCCAGCAGCTTAGCACAGGGCTTAAACACCATATATTTT.

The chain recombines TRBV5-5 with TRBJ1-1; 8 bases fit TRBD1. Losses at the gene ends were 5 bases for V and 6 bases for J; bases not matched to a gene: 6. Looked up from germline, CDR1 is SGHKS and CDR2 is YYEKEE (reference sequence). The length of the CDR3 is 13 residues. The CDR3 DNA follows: TGTGCCAGCAGATTGACAGGGGACGCTGAAGCTTTCTTT. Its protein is CASRLTGDAEAFF.

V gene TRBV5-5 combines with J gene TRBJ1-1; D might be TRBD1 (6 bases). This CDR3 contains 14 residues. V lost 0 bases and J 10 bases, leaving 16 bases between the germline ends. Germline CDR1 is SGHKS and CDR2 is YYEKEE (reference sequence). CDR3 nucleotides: TGTGCCAGCAGCTTGGCCGGACAGAAACGAAGAGCTTTCTTT. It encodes CASSLAGQKRRAFF.

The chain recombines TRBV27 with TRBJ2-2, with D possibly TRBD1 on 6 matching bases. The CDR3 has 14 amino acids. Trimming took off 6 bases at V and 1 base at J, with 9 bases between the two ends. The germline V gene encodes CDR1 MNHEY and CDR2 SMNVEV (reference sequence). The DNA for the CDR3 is TGTGCCAGCAGAACGGGACAGAACACCGGGGAGCTGTTTTTT. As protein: CASRTGQNTGELFF.

This CDR3 is CASKGTYNEQFF. CDR3 DNA sequence: TGCGCCAGCAAGGGGACCTACAATGAGCAGTTCTTC. The rearrangement uses TRBV5-1 and TRBJ2-1; D is possibly TRBD1 (5 bases). There are 12 residues in the CDR3. V lost 6 bases and J lost 2, with 6 bases in between. Germline CDR1 reads SGHRS; CDR2 reads YFSETQ.

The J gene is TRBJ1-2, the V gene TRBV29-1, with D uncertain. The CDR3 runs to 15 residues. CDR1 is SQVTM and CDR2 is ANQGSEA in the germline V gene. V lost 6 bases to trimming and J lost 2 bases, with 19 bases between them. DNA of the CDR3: TGCAGCGTAAATCTCGGGAGCTTGCACAACTATGGCTACACCTTC. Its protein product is CSVNLGSLHNYGYTF.

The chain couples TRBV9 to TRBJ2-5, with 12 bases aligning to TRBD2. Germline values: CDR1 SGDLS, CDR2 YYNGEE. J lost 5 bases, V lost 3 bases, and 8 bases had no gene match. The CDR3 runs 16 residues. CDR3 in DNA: TGTGCCAGCAGCGCCCTAGCGGGGGGGCCCGAGGAGACCCAGTACTTC. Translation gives CASSALAGGPEETQYF.

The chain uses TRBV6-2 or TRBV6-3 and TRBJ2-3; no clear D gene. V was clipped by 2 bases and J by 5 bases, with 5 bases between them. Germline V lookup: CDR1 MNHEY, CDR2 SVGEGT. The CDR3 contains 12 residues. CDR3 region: CASSYSVDTQYF. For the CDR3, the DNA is TGTGCCAGCAGTTACAGTGTAGATACGCAGTATTTT.

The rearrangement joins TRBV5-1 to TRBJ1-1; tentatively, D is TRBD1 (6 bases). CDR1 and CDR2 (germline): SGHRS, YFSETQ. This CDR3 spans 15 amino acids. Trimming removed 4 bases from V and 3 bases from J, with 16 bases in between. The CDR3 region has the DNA TGCGCCAGCAGCAAAGGGGGTTCTGGGGACACTGAAGCTTTCTTT. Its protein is CASSKGGSGDTEAFF.

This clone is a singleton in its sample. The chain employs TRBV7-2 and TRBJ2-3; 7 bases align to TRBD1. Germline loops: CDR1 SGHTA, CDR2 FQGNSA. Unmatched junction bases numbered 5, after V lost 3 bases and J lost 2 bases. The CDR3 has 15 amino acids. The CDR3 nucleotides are TGTGCCAGCAGCTTTTCGGGGACAGTCACAGATACGCAGTATTTT. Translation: CASSFSGTVTDTQYF.

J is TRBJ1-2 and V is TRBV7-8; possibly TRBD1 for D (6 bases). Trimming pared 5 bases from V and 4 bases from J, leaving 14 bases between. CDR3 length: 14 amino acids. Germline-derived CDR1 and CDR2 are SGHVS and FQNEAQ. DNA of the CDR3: TGTGCCAGCAGCCCCCGTGAAGGGGGCTATGGCTACACCTTC. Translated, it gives CASSPREGGYGYTF.

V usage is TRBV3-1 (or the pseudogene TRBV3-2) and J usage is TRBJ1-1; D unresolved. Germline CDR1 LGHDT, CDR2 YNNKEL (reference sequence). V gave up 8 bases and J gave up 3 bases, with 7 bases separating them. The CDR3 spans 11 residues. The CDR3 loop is CASFGYTEAFF. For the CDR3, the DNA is TGTGCCAGCTTTGGGTACACTGAAGCTTTCTTT.

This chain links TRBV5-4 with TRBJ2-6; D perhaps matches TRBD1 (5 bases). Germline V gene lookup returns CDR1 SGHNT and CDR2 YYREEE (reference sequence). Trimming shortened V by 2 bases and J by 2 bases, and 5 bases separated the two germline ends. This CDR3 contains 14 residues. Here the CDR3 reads CASSLGAGANVLTF. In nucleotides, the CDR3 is TGTGCCAGCAGCTTAGGGGCTGGGGCCAACGTCCTGACTTTC.